This T cell receptor beta chain was captured by sequencing in a study of blood T cell repertoires in COVID-19. Clones were read by immunoSEQ multiplex PCR, and TCRdb kept only the in-frame ones, dropping some. The sample carries around 300,000 clones, 75% to 95% recorded once. Seattle patient enrollment occurred during active infection, with longitudinal follow-up thereafter. CDR1 LNHDA and CDR2 SQIVND come from the germline V gene (reference sequence). CDR3 length: 17 residues. V was clipped by 5 bases and J by 2 bases; unmatched bases: 9. V usage is TRBV19 and J usage is TRBJ1-5; 10 bases are shared with TRBD1. The receptor was derived from a young woman with COVID-19, enrolled during active disease. Input material: peripheral blood. The CDR3 DNA follows: TGTGCCAGTAGTCTTACCGGGACAGGGGAGCGCAATCAGCCCCAGCATTTT. This encodes CASSLTGTGERNQPQHF. Complete variable domain (other parts from reference TRBV19 and TRBJ1-5): DGGITQSPKYLFRKEGQNVTLSCEQNLNHDAMYWYRQDPGQGLRLIYYSQIVNDFQKGDIAEGYSVSREKKESFPLTVTSAQKNPTAFYLCASSLTGTGERNQPQHFGDGTRLSIL.